These 28 T cell receptor beta chains came from one sample sequenced in a study of CD8 T cells in ankylosing spondylitis (dated by TCRdb to 2017 to 2019). Libraries were prepared through 5' RACE. For sequencing, an Illumina HiSeq 2500 was employed. In-frame beta chains were kept once TCRdb had trimmed the public reads at Q25 with fastp and called clones with MiXCR. Each entry is one CDR3 protein sequence, shown with its most common DNA and genes. For this sample the table gives 190,000 or so distinct CDR3 sequences, of which 9.5% to 15% were detected only once. Together, the top ten hold approximately 17% of the sample. Sample: blood, either unsorted or a sorted T cell fraction (not recorded which). The source is a male donor with ankylosing spondylitis or in good health (not recorded which).

This clonotype appeared a few times. J is TRBJ2-7 and V is TRBV27; no reliable D call. Trimming cost V 0 bases and J 5 bases, with 8 bases left between them. The germline gives CDR1 MNHEY, CDR2 SMNVEV (reference sequence). The CDR3 contains 13 residues. CDR3 nucleotides: TGTGCCAGCAGTTTATCTCCTTCCAACGAGCAGTACTTC. The encoded protein is CASSLSPSNEQYF.

This clonotype came up many times. V is TRBV10-3 and J is TRBJ2-1; 10 nucleotides line up with TRBD1. The CDR3 loop spans 15 amino acids. Germline values: CDR1 ENHRY, CDR2 SYGVKD. Trimming took 3 bases from V and 6 from J; bases not matched to a gene: 5. The CDR3 loop is CAISDRDRGVNEQFF. For the CDR3, the DNA is TGTGCCATCAGTGATCGGGACAGGGGAGTCAATGAGCAGTTCTTC.

V and J are TRBV20-1 and TRBJ2-7; D not certain. Trimming stripped 1 base from V and 0 bases from J, with 7 bases between. CDR3 size: 13 residues. Germline CDR1 is DFQATT and CDR2 is SNEGSKA (reference sequence). CDR3 loop: CSARGGYSYEQYF. The DNA of the CDR3 is TGCAGTGCTAGAGGCGGATACTCCTACGAGCAGTACTTC.

This clonotype was detected many times. The chain uses TRBV7-9 and TRBJ1-1; tentative D call: TRBD1 (6 bases). This CDR3 is 16 amino acids long. CDR1 is SEHNR and CDR2 is FQNEAQ in the germline V gene (reference sequence). Trimming pared 5 bases from V and 4 bases from J, leaving 20 bases between. The CDR3 sequence is CASSVTDSSLGTEAFF. CDR3 DNA: TGTGCCAGCAGCGTGACGGACAGCTCTCTCGGCACTGAAGCTTTCTTT.

This clonotype has at least ten counts. The genes are TRBV7-9 and TRBJ1-4; unclear D gene. The ends were cut back, 5 bases at V and 5 bases at J, with 15 bases in the middle. The CDR3 consists of 15 residues. The germline V gene encodes CDR1 SEHNR and CDR2 FQNEAQ (reference sequence). The CDR3 bases are TGTGCCAGCAGCCACGAAAAGGACGGGAATGAAAAACTGTTTTTT. It encodes CASSHEKDGNEKLFF.

A few counts support this clonotype. The rearrangement joins TRBV20-1 to TRBJ1-4, with 9 bases aligning to TRBD1. CDR1 is DFQATT and CDR2 is SNEGSKA in the germline V gene (reference sequence). CDR3 length: 16 residues. Trimming took 1 base from V and 8 from J; bases not matched to a gene: 11. The CDR3 protein is CSARAQGAQGSEKLFF. CDR3 coding DNA: TGCAGTGCTAGAGCACAGGGGGCGCAGGGTTCCGAAAAACTGTTTTTT.

The rearrangement uses TRBV6-1 and TRBJ2-7; 8 nucleotides agree with TRBD1. CDR1 is MNHNS, CDR2 SASEGT, per germline. J lost 7 bases, V lost 6 bases, and 14 bases had no gene match. This CDR3 is built from 15 residues. This chain's CDR3 is CASSLRTGTLREQYF. CDR3 nucleotides: TGTGCCAGCAGCCTTAGGACAGGGACCCTAAGGGAGCAGTACTTC.

The chain joins TRBV10-3 to TRBJ2-2; a possible D gene is TRBD1 (6 bases). The CDR3 is made up of 16 amino acids. Looked up from germline, CDR1 is ENHRY and CDR2 is SYGVKD. Trimming left V 0 bases short and J 1 base short, with 9 bases between. In DNA form, the CDR3 reads TGTGCCATCAGTGAGTCGTCAGGGGTGAACACCGGGGAGCTGTTTTTT. Translating gives CAISESSGVNTGELFF.

This chain links TRBV11-3 with TRBJ2-2, with a possible D match to TRBD1 (7 bases). Germline values: CDR1 SGHNT, CDR2 YENEEA. The CDR3 sequence is 16 residues long. Trimming shortened V by 6 bases and J by 6 bases, and 20 bases separated the two germline ends. The CDR3 reads CASSGLGGGLSGELFF. In nucleotides, the CDR3 is TGTGCCAGCAGTGGTTTAGGAGGGGGCTTATCCGGGGAGCTGTTTTTT.

This chain links TRBV20-1 with TRBJ2-7, with D perhaps matching TRBD1 (6 bases). V lost 5 bases and J lost 1, with 9 bases in between. Germline CDR1 reads DFQATT; CDR2 reads SNEGSKA (reference sequence). The CDR3 loop spans 12 amino acids. The CDR3: CSAQTGSYEQYF. CDR3 bases: TGCAGTGCTCAAACAGGGTCCTACGAGCAGTACTTC.

Only a few counts were recorded for this clonotype. This chain joins TRBV11-2 and TRBJ2-7, with D possibly matching TRBD1 (5 bases). Germline CDR1 and CDR2: SGHAT and FQNNGV. With 4 bases removed from V and 3 bases from J, the gap between germline ends came to 10 bases. The length of the CDR3 is 13 residues. DNA for the CDR3: TGTGCCAGCAGCTCTTCAACAGGCTACGAGCAGTACTTC. Translating it yields CASSSSTGYEQYF.

This clonotype has ten or more counts. This chain uses TRBV5-5 with TRBJ2-1; maybe TRBD2 (7 bases). The CDR3 has 12 amino acids. V lost 4 bases, J lost 14 bases, and 16 bases lay in between. Germline loops: CDR1 SGHKS, CDR2 YYEKEE (reference sequence). The CDR3: CASSLGGGAEFF. CDR3 nucleotides: TGTGCCAGCAGCCTTGGGGGGGGGGCTGAGTTCTTC.

This chain joins TRBV7-9 and TRBJ2-5; 9 bases agree with TRBD2. This CDR3 contains 15 residues. The germline V gene has CDR1 SEHNR and CDR2 FQNEAQ (reference sequence). V was pared by 1 base and J by 5 bases, with 5 bases of the junction left unmatched. The CDR3 DNA reads TGTGCCAGCAGCTTAGAGGGGACTAGCTGGGAGACCCAGTACTTC. Its translation: CASSLEGTSWETQYF. The full variable domain, in which reference TRBV7-9 and TRBJ2-5 provide the parts outside the CDR3, is DTGVSQNPRHKITKRGQNVTFRCDPISEHNRLYWYRQTLGQGPEFLTYFQNEAQLEKSRLLSDRFSAERPKGSFSTLEIQRTEQGDSAMYLCASSLEGTSWETQYFGPGTRLLVL.

This clonotype was observed a handful of times. This chain uses TRBV4-1 with TRBJ1-1; unclear D gene. Germline V gene sequence: CDR1 MGHRA, CDR2 YSYEKL. Trimming took off 2 bases at V and 3 bases at J, with 4 bases between the two ends. The CDR3 sequence is 12 residues long. The CDR3 DNA is TGCGCCAGCAGCCAATACGACACTGAAGCTTTCTTT. It codes for CASSQYDTEAFF.

V is TRBV20-1 and J is TRBJ2-1; a weak D match, TRBD2 (6 bases). Germline assignment: CDR1 DFQATT and CDR2 SNEGSKA (reference sequence). Trimming took 5 bases from V and 3 from J, leaving 8 bases between them. This CDR3 spans 12 amino acids. CDR3 in DNA: TGCAGTGCTTCGGAGGGCTACAATGAGCAGTTCTTC. This translates into CSASEGYNEQFF.

CDR3 sequence: CASSLGEGARKLFF. The CDR3 region has the DNA TGTGCCAGCAGCTTAGGGGAGGGGGCGAGAAAACTGTTTTTT. J is TRBJ1-4 and V is TRBV7-2; 7 nucleotides match TRBD1. The V segment lost 1 base and the J segment 10 bases; nucleotides outside the gene matches: 6. Germline lookup yields CDR1 SGHTA and CDR2 FQGNSA. This CDR3 has 14 amino acids.

This clonotype was counted between two and nine times. The V and J genes are TRBV10-3 and TRBJ1-1, with a tentative D call TRBD1 (6 bases). CDR1 and CDR2 (germline): ENHRY, SYGVKD. V dropped 5 bases and J dropped 6 bases, with 16 bases sitting between them. The CDR3 is made up of 14 amino acids. This CDR3 reads CAISKQGGSAEAFF. Written as DNA, the CDR3 is TGTGCCATCAGTAAACAAGGGGGGAGCGCTGAAGCTTTCTTT.

This clonotype has a handful of counts. The J gene is TRBJ2-1, the V gene TRBV27; 13 bases align to TRBD2. The trim removed 5 bases at V and 2 bases at J, leaving 6 bases unmatched. The CDR3 covers 17 residues. Germline V gives CDR1 MNHEY, CDR2 SMNVEV (reference sequence). The CDR3 DNA reads TGTGCCAGCAGTGAAGGGACTAGCGGGAACGCCTACAATGAGCAGTTCTTC. Translating it yields CASSEGTSGNAYNEQFF.

This clonotype was seen many times. The chain employs TRBV29-1 and TRBJ2-5; D remains ambiguous. The CDR3 is 10 amino acids. Per the germline V gene, CDR1 is SQVTM and CDR2 is ANQGSEA. V dropped 6 bases and J dropped 5 bases, with 7 bases sitting between them. In nucleotides, the CDR3 is TGCAGCGTCCCAATGGAGACCCAGTACTTC. The encoded protein is CSVPMETQYF.

This clonotype is labeled medium-sized. The CDR3 coding sequence is TGCAGTGCTAGAGATGAGGACTCCCAACTTGACAATGAGCAGTTCTTC. Its protein is CSARDEDSQLDNEQFF. V gene TRBV20-1 combines with J gene TRBJ2-1, with a tentative D call TRBD2 (5 bases). Germline lookup yields CDR1 DFQATT and CDR2 SNEGSKA (reference sequence). Trimming pared 0 bases from V and 5 bases from J, leaving 17 bases between. This CDR3 comprises 16 residues.

This clonotype was observed many times. The chain links TRBV12-3 or TRBV12-4 to TRBJ1-1; D gene uncertain. Trimming removed 10 bases at V and 1 base at J, with 10 bases between. The CDR3 sequence is 12 residues long. The DNA of the CDR3 is TGTGCCACCAACCTGGGGAACACTGAAGCTTTCTTT. This sequence encodes CATNLGNTEAFF.

V usage is TRBV6-5 and J usage is TRBJ2-2, with D possibly being TRBD2 (6 bases). With 7 bases removed from V and 1 base from J, the gap between germline ends came to 19 bases. The CDR3 is made up of 17 amino acids. Germline V gene data show CDR1 as MNHEY and CDR2 as SVGAGI. CDR3 DNA sequence: TGTGCCAGCACCCTCATGGAGGGGACCCTGAACACCGGGGAGCTGTTTTTT. It yields the protein CASTLMEGTLNTGELFF.

In its sample, this clonotype was seen a few times. The chain links TRBV7-9 to TRBJ2-7, with a tentative D call TRBD1 (6 bases). This CDR3 is 14 amino acids long. Germline V gives CDR1 SEHNR, CDR2 FQNEAQ (reference sequence). Trimming took off 6 bases at V and 2 bases at J, with 14 bases between the two ends. The CDR3 bases are TGTGCCAGCAGGCCCTCGGACAGAGCCTACGAGCAGTACTTC. It codes for CASRPSDRAYEQYF.

J is TRBJ2-1 and V is TRBV5-1; 14 bases line up with TRBD2. The germline gives CDR1 SGHRS, CDR2 YFSETQ. Trimming at V came to 4 bases and at J to 1 base, leaving 4 bases not matched to a gene. This CDR3 contains 17 residues. As DNA, the CDR3 is TGCGCCAGCAGCCGAGGACTAGCGGGGGGTTCCTACAATGAGCAGTTCTTC. It encodes CASSRGLAGGSYNEQFF.

This clonotype was seen only a few times. The chain couples TRBV5-1 to TRBJ2-7; 7 bases line up with TRBD1. CDR3 length equals 17 residues. J lost 4 bases, V lost 4 bases, and 17 bases had no gene match. The germline gives CDR1 SGHRS, CDR2 YFSETQ. The CDR3 here is CASSPRGLQGLGYEQYF. In DNA, the CDR3 is TGCGCCAGCAGCCCAAGGGGGCTGCAGGGGCTAGGATACGAGCAGTACTTC. The full variable domain, rest sourced from reference TRBV5-1 and TRBJ2-7, is KAGVTQTPRYLIKTRGQQVTLSCSPISGHRSVSWYQQTPGQGLQFLFEYFSETQRNKGNFPGRFSGRQFSNSRSEMNVSTLELGDSALYLCASSPRGLQGLGYEQYFGPGTRLTVT.

This clonotype came up many times. The gene calls are TRBV3-1 and TRBJ2-1, with D possibly TRBD2 on 5 matching bases. Germline CDR1 and CDR2: LGHDT and YNNKEL (reference sequence). There are 14 residues in the CDR3. V was shortened by 3 bases and J by 4 bases, with 10 bases between the two germline ends. CDR3 DNA: TGTGCCAGCAGCCATTCAGGACTGTACAATGAGCAGTTCTTC. Residues: CASSHSGLYNEQFF.

There are a few counts of this clonotype. V gene TRBV11-2 combines with J gene TRBJ2-3; possibly TRBD2 for D (5 bases). The V end lost 4 bases, the J end lost 0 bases, and 14 bases lay between the germline ends. Germline CDR1 and CDR2: SGHAT and FQNNGV. CDR3 size: 16 residues. This CDR3 reads CASSSPPEESTDTQYF. In DNA, the CDR3 is TGTGCCAGCAGCTCCCCTCCGGAGGAGAGCACAGATACGCAGTATTTT.

A few counts support this clonotype. The V gene is TRBV20-1, the J gene TRBJ2-5; possibly TRBD1 or TRBD2 for D (5 bases each). Germline V gene lookup returns CDR1 DFQATT and CDR2 SNEGSKA (reference sequence). This CDR3 has 16 amino acids. V lost 5 bases, J lost 1 base, and 20 bases lay in between. CDR3 loop: CSAWALRDHTQETQYF. The CDR3 DNA reads as TGCAGTGCTTGGGCACTCCGGGACCACACCCAAGAGACCCAGTACTTC.